This entry concerns a single T cell receptor beta chain. How the authors handled the data: Using reference gene primer amplification, nucleated cell counts were estimated. Assay: immunoSEQ multiplex PCR; the TCRdb copy retains only in-frame clones and omits some. V and J calls and clone size follow that table, whereas D and trimming were derived from the DNA. The table has about 190,000 clones, over 75% seen once. The record originates from a study of blood T cell repertoires in COVID-19. This CDR3 spans 16 amino acids. Germline V gene data show CDR1 as SGDLS and CDR2 as YYNGEE. V gave up 1 base and J gave up 2 bases; unmatched junction bases: 7.

This clonotype was obtained from an elderly woman with active or convalescent COVID-19. The sample was peripheral blood. V gene TRBV9 combines with J gene TRBJ1-1; TRBD1 agrees at 8 bases. The CDR3 bases are TGTGCCAGCAGCGTATTAGGGGGACAGGCCAACACTGAAGCTTTCTTT. Protein sequence: CASSVLGGQANTEAFF.